The 27 T cell receptor beta chains below were found in one sample sequenced in a study of shared clonotypes between healthy human individuals. The protocol was immunoSEQ multiplex PCR, while the TCRdb copy is restricted to in-frame clones and leaves out a portion. Here the sample spans roughly 2,000,000 clones, around 95% being singletons. CD45RO-negative cells were positively selected for CCR7, leaving out terminally differentiated effector memory CD45RA+ cells. The specimen was naive CD8+ T cells from PBMCs. These receptor sequences come from a man between 18 and 29 years old in good health. Some clones in this sample may be carry-over from other donors' samples.

The gene calls are TRBV9 and TRBJ2-1; 9 nucleotides align to TRBD2. Germline values: CDR1 SGDLS, CDR2 YYNGEE. V lost 4 bases and J lost 5; bases outside the gene matches: 10. The CDR3 is 16 amino acids. The chain's CDR3 is CASSPVVAGGNNEQFF. As DNA, the CDR3 is TGTGCCAGCAGCCCAGTAGTGGCGGGAGGGAACAATGAGCAGTTCTTC.

The chain employs TRBV9 and TRBJ1-1, with 8 positions matching TRBD1. Germline V CDR1 and CDR2: SGDLS, YYNGEE. This CDR3 spans 14 amino acids. V was pared by 0 bases and J by 6 bases, with 4 bases of the junction left unmatched. The CDR3 loop reads CASSVGGQAPEAFF. The CDR3 coding sequence is TGTGCCAGCAGCGTAGGGGGACAGGCCCCTGAAGCTTTCTTT.

The chain recombines TRBV9 with TRBJ2-1; weak D call: TRBD2 (5 bases). Germline V lookup: CDR1 SGDLS, CDR2 YYNGEE. With 3 bases removed from V and 8 bases from J, the gap between germline ends came to 15 bases. This CDR3 is 14 amino acids long. CDR3 residues: CASSALSGRDEQFF. CDR3 DNA sequence: TGTGCCAGCAGCGCCCTGTCCGGGCGGGATGAGCAGTTCTTC.

The chain carries TRBV4-1 and TRBJ2-2, with 16 bases aligning to TRBD2. V was pared by 3 bases and J by 4 bases, with 14 bases of the junction left unmatched. Germline V CDR1 and CDR2: MGHRA, YSYEKL. CDR3 length: 21 amino acids. The CDR3 DNA reads TGCGCCAGCAGCCAGCTAGTCCCCGGGACTAGCGGGAGGGCGGGCACCGGGGAGCTGTTTTTT. Protein sequence: CASSQLVPGTSGRAGTGELFF.

This sequence joins TRBV28 and TRBJ1-1; TRBD1 is a possible D gene (5 bases). Looked up from germline, CDR1 is MDHEN and CDR2 is SYDVKM. This CDR3 contains 15 residues. Trimming removed 5 bases from V and 3 bases from J, with 16 bases in between. The CDR3 loop reads CASSTPWGGDTEAFF. The CDR3 DNA reads TGTGCCAGCAGTACCCCCTGGGGGGGGGACACTGAAGCTTTCTTT. The variable domain in full, completed from reference TRBV28 and TRBJ1-1, reads DVKVTQSSRYLVKRTGEKVFLECVQDMDHENMFWYRQDPGLGLRLIYFSYDVKMKEKGDIPEGYSVSREKKERFSLILESASTNQTSMYLCASSTPWGGDTEAFFGQGTRLTVV.

The CDR3 coding sequence is TGCGCCAGCAGTGATATAGGACTAGCGGGACCGGGCAATGAGCAGTTCTTC. This sequence encodes CASSDIGLAGPGNEQFF. V gene TRBV10-1 combines with J gene TRBJ2-1; 12 bases agree with TRBD2. Germline CDR1 is WNHNN and CDR2 is SYGVQD (reference sequence). V dropped 3 bases and J dropped 6; count of bases not matched to a gene: 9. The CDR3 has 17 amino acids.

A single count supports this clone. The CDR3 DNA sequence: TGTGCCAGCAGTTTGTCAGGGGTGCACGAGCAGTACTTC. Encoded protein: CASSLSGVHEQYF. V gene TRBV28 combines with J gene TRBJ2-7, with D perhaps TRBD1 (6 bases). The CDR3 runs to 13 residues. Germline V gives CDR1 MDHEN, CDR2 SYDVKM. V lost 3 bases to trimming and J lost 5 bases, with 11 bases between them.

The chain links TRBV19 to TRBJ2-1, with 7 bases identical to TRBD1. CDR1 and CDR2 (germline): LNHDA, SQIVND (reference sequence). The length of the CDR3 is 11 residues. J gave up 15 bases and V 3 bases, and 5 bases lay outside the gene matches. CDR3 residues: CASSIGQDPFF. CDR3 sequence (DNA): TGTGCCAGTAGTATTGGACAGGACCCGTTCTTC.

The V gene is TRBV29-1, the J gene TRBJ1-2; 7 positions match TRBD1. Germline V gene sequence: CDR1 SQVTM, CDR2 ANQGSEA. Germline trimming cut 1 base from V and 6 bases from J; bases unmatched to any gene: 8. This CDR3 has 14 residues. DNA for the CDR3: TGCAGCGTTGAAGTGGGGACAGAAATGGATGGCTACACCTTC. Translating gives CSVEVGTEMDGYTF.

This clone was observed once. The chain links TRBV7-8 to TRBJ2-7; D unresolved. Germline assignment: CDR1 SGHVS and CDR2 FQNEAQ. The CDR3 is made up of 13 amino acids. Trimming left V 5 bases short and J 4 bases short, with 12 bases between. CDR3 region: CASSTRRSYEQYF. The CDR3 DNA reads TGTGCCAGCAGCACGCGGCGGTCTTACGAGCAGTACTTC.

The rearrangement joins TRBV19 to TRBJ1-4; TRBD1 might be the D (6 bases). This CDR3 has 14 residues. Trimming took off 4 bases at V and 8 bases at J, with 14 bases between the two ends. Germline CDR1 is LNHDA and CDR2 is SQIVND (reference sequence). The CDR3 loop is CASSSGTGFEKLFF. CDR3 DNA sequence: TGTGCCAGTAGTAGCGGCACAGGGTTCGAAAAACTGTTTTTT.

The rearrangement uses TRBV7-6 and TRBJ2-1; 11 nucleotides match TRBD2. The trim removed 1 base at V and 3 bases at J, leaving 2 bases unmatched. This CDR3 is 16 amino acids long. CDR1 is SGHVS, CDR2 FNYEAQ, per germline. The CDR3 region is CASSLGGTSGYNEQFF. In DNA, the CDR3 is TGTGCCAGCAGCTTAGGGGGGACTAGCGGCTACAATGAGCAGTTCTTC. The complete variable domain, with remaining parts taken from reference TRBV7-6 and TRBJ2-1, reads GAGVSQSPRYKVTKRGQDVALRCDPISGHVSLYWYRQALGQGPEFLTYFNYEAQQDKSGLPNDRFSAERPEGSISTLTIQRTEQRDSAMYRCASSLGGTSGYNEQFFGPGTRLTVL.

This chain connects TRBV28 to TRBJ2-7, with 7 bases that match TRBD1. The germline V gene encodes CDR1 MDHEN and CDR2 SYDVKM. The V segment lost 7 bases and the J segment 4 bases; nucleotides outside the gene matches: 13. The CDR3 contains 15 residues. The CDR3 DNA reads as TGTGCCAGCACCTCGGACAGGCTCAGAGGGTACGAGCAGTACTTC. Translated, it gives CASTSDRLRGYEQYF.

V gene TRBV27 combines with J gene TRBJ2-7; D is possibly TRBD1 (6 bases). CDR1 MNHEY and CDR2 SMNVEV come from the germline V gene (reference sequence). The CDR3 has 13 amino acids. The germline V and J ends were trimmed by 9 bases and 0 bases, with 12 bases remaining between them. The CDR3 nucleotides are TGTGCCAGTTCCCGGGACAACTCCTACGAGCAGTACTTC. Its protein product is CASSRDNSYEQYF.

The rearrangement uses TRBV28 and TRBJ2-7; 9 bases line up with TRBD1. This CDR3 is 15 amino acids long. V trimming: 5 bases; J trimming: 2 bases; junction bases outside the gene matches: 7. Looked up from germline, CDR1 is MDHEN and CDR2 is SYDVKM. CDR3 protein: CASSLPDRGPYEQYF. In DNA, the CDR3 is TGTGCCAGCAGTCTCCCGGACAGGGGTCCCTACGAGCAGTACTTC. Variable domain in full (rest from reference TRBV28 and TRBJ2-7): DVKVTQSSRYLVKRTGEKVFLECVQDMDHENMFWYRQDPGLGLRLIYFSYDVKMKEKGDIPEGYSVSREKKERFSLILESASTNQTSMYLCASSLPDRGPYEQYFGPGTRLTVT.

As regards this clone: This sample includes further DNA sequences coding for the same CDR3. The chain employs TRBV29-1 and TRBJ2-1; 7 bases map to TRBD2. Germline trimming cut 6 bases from V and 4 bases from J; bases unmatched to any gene: 6. The CDR3 extends over 13 amino acids. The V gene's germline CDR1 is SQVTM and CDR2 ANQGSEA. The CDR3 DNA sequence: TGCAGCGTGGTGGGAGGGAGGTACAATGAGCAGTTCTTC. Protein sequence: CSVVGGRYNEQFF.

V is TRBV11-2 and J is TRBJ1-1; TRBD1 matches at 9 bases. The ends lost 5 bases at V and 3 bases at J; junction bases unmatched: 4. This CDR3 contains 14 residues. CDR1 and CDR2 from the germline V gene are SGHAT and FQNNGV. In DNA form, the CDR3 reads TGTGCCAGCAGCGCCCGGGACAGGGACACTGAAGCTTTCTTT. Its translation: CASSARDRDTEAFF.

The V and J genes are TRBV11-2 and TRBJ2-1, with 14 positions matching TRBD2. The CDR3 runs to 16 residues. Trimming cost V 5 bases and J 9 bases; bases outside gene matches: 9. Germline V gene lookup returns CDR1 SGHAT and CDR2 FQNNGV. CDR3 region: CASSLGTSGRGTEQFF. The CDR3 DNA reads as TGTGCCAGCAGCCTTGGGACTAGCGGGAGAGGCACTGAGCAGTTCTTC.

The V and J genes are TRBV27 and TRBJ2-3; unclear D gene. The CDR3 length is 11 residues. Trimming took off 6 bases at V and 7 bases at J, with 8 bases between the two ends. Germline V gene sequence: CDR1 MNHEY, CDR2 SMNVEV (reference sequence). CDR3 coding DNA: TGTGCCAGCAGCTCCTATAATACGCAGTATTTT. Protein sequence: CASSSYNTQYF.

CDR3 nucleotide sequence: TGCGCCAGCAGTCAATCGATTCGGGAGAACTCTGGAAACACCATATATTTT. It yields the protein CASSQSIRENSGNTIYF. This sequence joins TRBV23-1 and TRBJ1-3; no definite D call. TRBV23-1 counts as an open reading frame of uncertain function. V lost 0 bases and J lost 0, with 12 bases in between. The CDR3 covers 17 residues.

This chain joins TRBV4-1 and TRBJ2-2, with 10 nucleotides matching TRBD1. Germline V gene lookup returns CDR1 MGHRA and CDR2 YSYEKL. There are 14 residues in the CDR3. J lost 5 bases, V lost 9 bases, and 6 bases had no gene match. The CDR3 loop reads CASGDRGSTGELFF. DNA of the CDR3: TGCGCCAGTGGGGACAGGGGTTCTACCGGGGAGCTGTTTTTT.

The chain links TRBV9 to TRBJ2-2; D is perhaps TRBD2 (6 bases). V was pared by 0 bases and J by 2 bases, with 14 bases between. This CDR3 region has 17 residues. Germline CDR1 and CDR2: SGDLS and YYNGEE. CDR3: CASSVAFGSINTGELFF. CDR3 bases: TGTGCCAGCAGCGTAGCTTTCGGGAGTATTAACACCGGGGAGCTGTTTTTT.

This chain uses TRBV7-9 with TRBJ2-5, with 8 nucleotides matching TRBD2. This CDR3 has 15 residues. Germline loops: CDR1 SEHNR, CDR2 FQNEAQ (reference sequence). Trimming removed 1 base from V and 6 bases from J; junction bases left unmatched: 7. This CDR3 reads CASSLGGLGPQTQYF. CDR3 bases: TGTGCCAGCAGCTTAGGGGGACTAGGGCCGCAGACCCAGTACTTC.

This chain links TRBV10-3 with TRBJ2-7, with a tentative D call TRBD2 (7 bases). The CDR3 is 14 residues long. Per the germline V gene, CDR1 is ENHRY and CDR2 is SYGVKD. The V end lost 6 bases, the J end lost 4 bases, and 16 bases lay between the germline ends. CDR3 in amino acids: CAISPGGIIYEQYF. The CDR3 DNA reads TGTGCCATCAGCCCGGGGGGCATAATATACGAGCAGTACTTC.

This clone was seen only once. This specimen includes other DNA sequences encoding the same CDR3. This CDR3 reads CASSIRSDTQYF. The CDR3, as DNA: TGTGCCAGTAGTATTCGATCGGATACGCAGTATTTT. This chain joins TRBV19 and TRBJ2-3; no clear D. CDR3 length: 12 amino acids. Germline V gene data show CDR1 as LNHDA and CDR2 as SQIVND (reference sequence). Between the trimmed V and J ends, which lost 3 bases and 6 bases, there was a span of 7 bases.

V usage is TRBV4-3 and J usage is TRBJ2-5, with TRBD2 matching 11 bases. The germline V gene has CDR1 LGHNA and CDR2 YSLEER. This CDR3 contains 18 residues. With V trimmed by 1 base and J by 2 bases, 9 bases remained unmatched. Here the CDR3 DNA reads TGCGCCAGCAGCCAAGCGGCTAGCGGGAGGTTCCCGCAAGAGACCCAGTACTTC. Translation gives CASSQAASGRFPQETQYF.

This sequence joins TRBV11-2 and TRBJ2-2; TRBD2 is a possible D gene (6 bases). CDR1 and CDR2 (germline): SGHAT, FQNNGV. The CDR3 is made up of 17 amino acids. V lost 0 bases and J lost 4, with 15 bases in between. The CDR3 is CASSLELSSGSTGELFF. The CDR3 bases are TGTGCCAGCAGCTTAGAATTAAGCAGCGGGTCCACCGGGGAGCTGTTTTTT. The full variable domain, its missing parts supplied by reference TRBV11-2 and TRBJ2-2, is EAGVAQSPRYKIIEKRQSVAFWCNPISGHATLYWYQQILGQGPKLLIQFQNNGVVDDSQLPKDRFSAERLKGVDSTLKIQPAKLEDSAVYLCASSLELSSGSTGELFFGEGSRLTVL.